Below, 29 T cell receptor beta chains from the same sample are listed, as sequenced in a study of beta chain features in type 1 diabetes. Study findings and constraints: Moderately but significantly shorter TCRB CDR3s were found in Type 1 diabetes patients in all four CD4+ subsets.

The antigens these receptors bind are not known. Expressed TCRB transcripts got sequenced, as all isolated RNA was reverse transcribed. Libraries were prepared by immunoSEQ multiplex PCR; TCRdb keeps only in-frame clonotypes and omits some of them. Among approximately 280,000 clones listed, approximately 15% were seen once. What was sequenced was naive CD4+ T cells from blood. The receptors were sampled from a man aged 18-30 years with type 1 diabetes.

This clone was observed a few times. This chain connects TRBV18 to TRBJ1-2, with 8 bases matching TRBD1. In germline, CDR1 is KGHSH, CDR2 LQKENI. This CDR3 spans 15 amino acids. After removal of 3 bases from V and 4 bases from J, the junction contained 7 bases not matched to a gene. CDR3 nucleotides: TGTGCCAGCTCACCGACAGGGGAGTTTGGCTATGGCTACACCTTC. It encodes CASSPTGEFGYGYTF.

This clone has just a few counts. The gene calls are TRBV19 and TRBJ2-2, with D possibly TRBD1 on 6 matching bases. CDR3 length: 14 residues. Germline V gene data show CDR1 as LNHDA and CDR2 as SQIVND (reference sequence). V lost 7 bases to trimming and J lost 0 bases, with 9 bases between them. CDR3 sequence reads: CASTWTANTGELFF. The CDR3 DNA reads TGTGCCAGTACTTGGACAGCGAACACCGGGGAGCTGTTTTTT.

In the case of this clone: Within the sample, other DNA sequences also encode this same CDR3. The rearrangement links TRBV5-1 to TRBJ1-1, with TRBD1 matching over 9 bases. The CDR3 is 14 amino acids. Germline trimming cut 0 bases from V and 5 bases from J; bases unmatched to any gene: 2. The germline V gene has CDR1 SGHRS and CDR2 YFSETQ. The DNA of the CDR3 is TGCGCCAGCAGCTTGGCAGGACAGGGGACTGAAGCTTTCTTT. Encoded protein: CASSLAGQGTEAFF.

This clone has a handful of counts. The CDR3 reads CASSLSAGGTSSYTF. CDR3 nucleotide sequence: TGTGCCAGCAGCCTAAGCGCAGGGGGAACGTCGAGCTACACCTTC. The chain recombines TRBV5-4 with TRBJ1-2; 7 bases map to TRBD1. The CDR3 is 15 residues long. V shed 4 bases, J shed 9 bases, and the junction held 15 bases outside the gene matches. Germline CDR1 reads SGHNT; CDR2 reads YYREEE (reference sequence).

The genes are TRBV4-1 and TRBJ2-1; 14 bases are shared with TRBD2. Trimming cost V 1 base and J 4 bases; bases outside gene matches: 0. CDR3 length: 16 residues. CDR1 is MGHRA and CDR2 is YSYEKL in the germline V gene. CDR3 sequence reads: CASSQGLAGGYNEQFF. The CDR3 region has the DNA TGCGCCAGCAGCCAAGGACTAGCGGGAGGGTACAATGAGCAGTTCTTC.

This chain connects TRBV6-5 to TRBJ1-1, with a tentative D call TRBD1 (5 bases). Germline CDR1 MNHEY, CDR2 SVGAGI. The length of the CDR3 is 13 residues. Trimming took off 4 bases at V and 2 bases at J, with 8 bases between the two ends. The CDR3 region is CASSSQGNTEAFF. The CDR3 bases are TGTGCCAGCAGTTCTCAGGGTAACACTGAAGCTTTCTTT.

This clone was counted a few times. The rearrangement joins TRBV9 to TRBJ2-1; 8 positions agree with TRBD2. The CDR3 is 17 amino acids. With V trimmed by 4 bases and J by 5 bases, 14 bases remained unmatched. Germline-derived CDR1 and CDR2 are SGDLS and YYNGEE. The DNA for the CDR3 is TGTGCCAGCAGCCCCAGACCCGGGGGGGATAATGACAATGAGCAGTTCTTC. Translating it yields CASSPRPGGDNDNEQFF.

Comment on this clone: Other DNA sequences of this sample code for an identical CDR3. The rearrangement links TRBV28 to TRBJ1-4; D gene ambiguous. Germline V gene sequence: CDR1 MDHEN, CDR2 SYDVKM. Deletions cut 4 bases from V and 0 bases from J, with 6 bases between. The CDR3 runs to 14 residues. CDR3: CASSSGSTNEKLFF. DNA of the CDR3: TGTGCCAGCAGTTCGGGATCAACTAATGAAAAACTGTTTTTT.

This clone was counted a few times. The rearrangement links TRBV5-6 to TRBJ2-2; TRBD2 agrees at 11 bases. This CDR3 region has 15 residues. The ends lost 9 bases at V and 6 bases at J; junction bases unmatched: 10. The germline gives CDR1 SGHDT, CDR2 YYEEEE. The CDR3 protein is CATRRLAGPPGELFF. The CDR3 DNA reads as TGTGCCACCAGGAGACTAGCGGGACCCCCCGGGGAGCTGTTTTTT.

This clone was detected a few times. The chain links TRBV5-1 to TRBJ2-2, with D possibly being TRBD1 (6 bases). Germline-derived CDR1 and CDR2 are SGHRS and YFSETQ. This CDR3 spans 14 amino acids. Trimming removed 4 bases from V and 4 bases from J, with 11 bases in between. CDR3 region: CASSEGHLTGELFF. In DNA, the CDR3 is TGCGCCAGCAGCGAGGGACACCTCACCGGGGAGCTGTTTTTT.

The table lists this clone with a few counts. The rearrangement joins TRBV2 to TRBJ2-1; D may be TRBD2 (6 bases). Germline V gene data show CDR1 as SNHLY and CDR2 as FYNNEI. The V end was cut by 5 bases, the J end by 9 bases, with 17 bases between. The CDR3 extends over 14 amino acids. CDR3 DNA: TGTGCCAGCAGTCCTCGACTGGGGCGGGGTGAGCAGTTCTTC. Its translation: CASSPRLGRGEQFF.

The chain employs TRBV14 and TRBJ2-2; 10 bases fit TRBD2. Trimming removed 1 base from V and 5 bases from J; junction bases left unmatched: 13. The CDR3 loop spans 19 amino acids. Germline V lookup: CDR1 SGHDN, CDR2 FVKESK. The DNA for the CDR3 is TGTGCCAGCAGCCAAGTTGGGGCTAGCGGGAGACTTAGTACCGGGGAGCTGTTTTTT. Translating it yields CASSQVGASGRLSTGELFF.

This clone occurred a few times. The rearrangement joins TRBV5-1 to TRBJ1-2, with 9 bases matching TRBD1. This CDR3 contains 13 residues. CDR1 and CDR2 (germline): SGHRS, YFSETQ. With V trimmed by 4 bases and J by 5 bases, 3 bases remained unmatched. CDR3 protein: CASSRDRAYGYTF. The DNA for the CDR3 is TGCGCCAGCAGCCGGGACAGGGCTTATGGCTACACCTTC.

This clone was seen a few times. The rearrangement links TRBV25-1 to TRBJ2-1; 9 bases line up with TRBD2. The germline gives CDR1 MGHDK, CDR2 SYGVNS. The CDR3 loop spans 15 amino acids. Trimming took 5 bases from V and 7 from J; bases not matched to a gene: 9. The CDR3 DNA sequence: TGTGCCAGCAGTTCCTTTAGCGGGAGAGGGAATGAGCAGTTCTTC. This gives the protein CASSSFSGRGNEQFF.

This clone turned up a few times. The chain uses TRBV19 and TRBJ2-5, with 7 bases matching TRBD2. CDR3 length: 15 amino acids. Unmatched junction bases numbered 9, after V lost 3 bases and J lost 5 bases. CDR1 and CDR2 (germline): LNHDA, SQIVND (reference sequence). The CDR3 coding sequence is TGTGCCAGTAGTATCCCCGGGAGCGGGATGGAGACCCAGTACTTC. This codes for CASSIPGSGMETQYF.

This rearrangement joins TRBV9 to TRBJ1-5, with 9 bases identical to TRBD1. The CDR3 loop spans 15 amino acids. Germline loops: CDR1 SGDLS, CDR2 YYNGEE. V lost 2 bases and J lost 5; bases outside the gene matches: 5. CDR3 DNA: TGTGCCAGCAGCGTTTCCGGGACAGGGCATCAGCCCCAGCATTTT. It translates to CASSVSGTGHQPQHF.

The CDR3 loop reads CASSEVGQGSGYTF. CDR3 DNA: TGTGCCAGCAGTGAGGTGGGACAGGGGAGTGGCTACACCTTC. The gene calls are TRBV6-1 and TRBJ1-2, with 10 bases that match TRBD1. Trimming at V came to 3 bases and at J to 7 bases, leaving 5 bases not matched to a gene. Germline V CDR1 and CDR2: MNHNS, SASEGT. This CDR3 has 14 residues.

This clone has more than one count but fewer than ten. The chain carries TRBV19 and TRBJ1-2, with 7 bases fitting TRBD1. Germline lookup yields CDR1 LNHDA and CDR2 SQIVND (reference sequence). The CDR3 runs to 13 residues. The V and J ends lost 5 bases and 6 bases, in that order; junction bases with no gene match: 6. This CDR3 reads CASSVWGTDGYTF. The CDR3 nucleotides read TGTGCCAGTAGTGTCTGGGGGACAGATGGCTACACCTTC.

In DNA, the CDR3 is TGTGCCAGCAGCGTAGGGTGGGGCGACCCTAACTATGGCTACACCTTC. Translated: CASSVGWGDPNYGYTF. V gene TRBV7-2 combines with J gene TRBJ1-2; perhaps TRBD1 as D (5 bases). Germline CDR1 is SGHTA and CDR2 is FQGNSA. This CDR3 has 16 residues. V dropped 5 bases and J dropped 0 bases, with 16 bases sitting between them.

This clone was seen only a few times. V gene TRBV11-2 combines with J gene TRBJ2-5, with D maybe TRBD2 (5 bases). Trimming stripped 4 bases from V and 5 bases from J, with 17 bases between. The CDR3 covers 15 residues. Germline-derived CDR1 and CDR2 are SGHAT and FQNNGV. CDR3 loop: CASSSVPSGGETQYF. CDR3 DNA sequence: TGTGCCAGCAGCTCCGTACCCTCCGGCGGGGAGACCCAGTACTTC.

V usage is TRBV2 and J usage is TRBJ2-3; 8 bases agree with TRBD2. The CDR3 sequence is 13 residues long. CDR1 SNHLY and CDR2 FYNNEI come from the germline V gene. Trimming took 6 bases from V and 5 from J; bases not matched to a gene: 4. In DNA, the CDR3 is TGTGCCAGCAGGCGGGAGGTGGGAGATACGCAGTATTTT. Translating it yields CASRREVGDTQYF.

The V gene is TRBV5-1, the J gene TRBJ2-3; D remains unclear. Germline-derived CDR1 and CDR2 are SGHRS and YFSETQ. The CDR3 has 13 residues. V gave up 7 bases and J gave up 1 base, with 10 bases separating them. The CDR3 nucleotides are TGCGCCAGCCTATCCGTCGGCACAGATACGCAGTATTTT. Encoded protein: CASLSVGTDTQYF.

This clone occurred a few times. The chain recombines TRBV5-1 with TRBJ1-5; tentatively, D is TRBD1 (6 bases). Germline V gene data show CDR1 as SGHRS and CDR2 as YFSETQ. The V end lost 4 bases, the J end lost 9 bases, and 11 bases lay between the germline ends. The CDR3 is 12 residues long. CDR3 region: CASSRDNGPQHF. CDR3 nucleotides: TGCGCCAGCAGCCGGGACAATGGGCCCCAGCATTTT.

The chain recombines TRBV11-2 with TRBJ2-7; TRBD2 matches at 8 bases. CDR1 is SGHAT and CDR2 is FQNNGV in the germline V gene. The CDR3 has 16 amino acids. After removal of 1 base from V and 0 bases from J, the junction contained 5 bases not matched to a gene. The CDR3 DNA reads as TGTGCCAGCAGCTTAGGTCCAGCGGGGGTCTCCTACGAGCAGTACTTC. Translated: CASSLGPAGVSYEQYF.

Regarding this clone: The same CDR3 is also encoded by other DNA sequences in this sample. This chain uses TRBV5-1 with TRBJ2-7; the D is unclear. Germline CDR1 is SGHRS and CDR2 is YFSETQ. The CDR3 runs 11 residues. Trimming cost V 0 bases and J 6 bases, with 4 bases left between them. The CDR3 DNA reads as TGCGCCAGCAGCTTGGACTCCGAGCAGTACTTC. It yields the protein CASSLDSEQYF.

This rearrangement joins TRBV6-5 to TRBJ2-1; 10 positions match TRBD2. Germline CDR1 is MNHEY and CDR2 is SVGAGI. The CDR3 spans 15 residues. V was clipped by 8 bases and J by 6 bases; unmatched bases: 10. The CDR3 sequence: CASSSGGGGRNEQFF. The CDR3 DNA reads TGTGCCAGCTCTAGCGGGGGAGGGGGCCGCAATGAGCAGTTCTTC.

This clone has only a few counts. The chain recombines TRBV4-2 with TRBJ2-1, with D unclear. The CDR3 length is 15 residues. CDR1 LGHNA and CDR2 YNFKEQ come from the germline V gene. V lost 2 bases and J 0 bases, leaving 8 bases between the germline ends. The CDR3 DNA follows: TGTGCCAGCAGCCAACACCCTAGCTCCTACAATGAGCAGTTCTTC. Its translation is CASSQHPSSYNEQFF.

This clone has more than one count but fewer than ten. The rearrangement uses TRBV9 and TRBJ2-5; 7 nucleotides match TRBD1. From germline, CDR1 is SGDLS and CDR2 YYNGEE. This CDR3 has 15 amino acids. The ends lost 5 bases at V and 6 bases at J; junction bases unmatched: 13. CDR3 residues: CASSFGTANLKTQYF. CDR3 DNA: TGTGCCAGCAGTTTCGGGACAGCCAACTTGAAGACCCAGTACTTC.

This clone was seen only a few times. The chain recombines TRBV4-3 with TRBJ2-2; D might be TRBD2 (5 bases). With 2 bases removed from V and 0 bases from J, the gap between germline ends came to 16 bases. Germline V gene data show CDR1 as LGHNA and CDR2 as YSLEER. The CDR3 sequence is 18 residues long. The CDR3 is CASSQSLLGSANTGELFF. CDR3 DNA: TGCGCCAGCAGCCAATCACTGTTGGGTAGCGCGAACACCGGGGAGCTGTTTTTT.